Presented here are 9 T cell receptor beta chains from one specimen sequenced in a study of control samples from healthy donors and cancer patients. Measured with immunoSEQ multiplex PCR; TCRdb has only the in-frame clones, and not every one. The sample yields 90,000 to 130,000 clones, roughly 90% seen once. Sample: PBMCs. The receptors were sampled from a woman between 55 and 75 years old with lung cancer.

The V gene is TRBV30, the J gene TRBJ2-1; 7 bases map to TRBD2. Trimming removed 3 bases from V and 4 bases from J; junction bases left unmatched: 9. CDR1 GTSNPN and CDR2 SVGIG come from the germline V gene (reference sequence). The CDR3 is made up of 15 amino acids. This CDR3 is CAWRTGLVLYNEQFF. The DNA for the CDR3 is TGTGCCTGGAGAACCGGACTAGTCCTATACAATGAGCAGTTCTTC.

The chain couples TRBV18 to TRBJ2-7; 8 bases are shared with TRBD1. Germline CDR1 KGHSH, CDR2 LQKENI. CDR3 size: 15 residues. V shed 4 bases and J 2 bases; nucleotides not matched to a gene: 7. The CDR3, as DNA: TGTGCCAGCTCACTGGGACAGGTGCGAACCTACGAGCAGTACTTC. This translates into CASSLGQVRTYEQYF.

This chain uses TRBV21-1 with TRBJ2-5; TRBD1, the table's D call, lacks a check against the DNA. TRBV21-1 represents a pseudogene. The CDR3 runs 17 residues. CDR3 bases: TGTGCCAGCAGCAAAAAACGGCGGGACAGGGGGCAAGAGACCCAGTACTTC. This sequence encodes CASSKKRRDRGQETQYF.

The V call is TRBV3-1 (or the pseudogene TRBV3-2), the J call TRBJ2-5; D is ambiguous. V was cut by 0 bases and J by 2 bases, with 13 bases left in between. The CDR3 is 16 amino acids. Germline CDR1 LGHDT, CDR2 YNNKEL (reference sequence). As DNA, the CDR3 is TGTGCCAGCAGCCAAGAATTTGGGGTGAGTCAAGAGACCCAGTACTTC. It specifies CASSQEFGVSQETQYF.

V gene TRBV11-3 combines with J gene TRBJ2-7, with TRBD1 matching 10 bases. CDR1 is SGHNT and CDR2 is YENEEA in the germline V gene. The CDR3 contains 16 residues. V dropped 1 base and J dropped 7; count of bases not matched to a gene: 10. CDR3 protein: CASSLGSGTGELEQYF. The CDR3, as DNA: TGTGCCAGCAGCTTAGGTTCCGGGACAGGGGAACTTGAGCAGTACTTC.

The chain carries TRBV4-2 and TRBJ2-1; 7 bases are shared with TRBD2. The CDR3 extends over 15 amino acids. Germline V gene data show CDR1 as LGHNA and CDR2 as YNFKEQ. J was trimmed by 7 bases and V by 1 base; bases with no gene match: 7. CDR3 in amino acids: CASSQGSGDRNEQFF. The CDR3 coding sequence is TGTGCCAGCAGCCAAGGGAGCGGGGATCGGAATGAGCAGTTCTTC.

The V call is TRBV28, the J call TRBJ2-7, with TRBD1 matching 7 bases. V dropped 3 bases and J dropped 3; count of bases not matched to a gene: 5. The CDR3 consists of 14 residues. The germline gives CDR1 MDHEN, CDR2 SYDVKM. DNA for the CDR3: TGTGCCAGCAGTTTGACAGGGACGAACTACGAGCAGTACTTC. The encoded protein is CASSLTGTNYEQYF.

The rearrangement uses TRBV6-1 and TRBJ1-2; D is ambiguous. CDR3 length: 12 amino acids. Deletions cut 3 bases from V and 4 bases from J, with 6 bases between. Germline V CDR1 and CDR2: MNHNS, SASEGT. This chain's CDR3 is CASSDRFYGYTF. The DNA of the CDR3 is TGTGCCAGCAGTGACAGGTTCTATGGCTACACCTTC.

The V gene is TRBV2, the J gene TRBJ1-1; tentative D call: TRBD1 (5 bases). Trimming removed 10 bases from V and 6 bases from J, with 21 bases in between. The CDR3 consists of 14 residues. CDR1 SNHLY and CDR2 FYNNEI come from the germline V gene. CDR3 in amino acids: CATNYGDLTSEAFF. CDR3 bases: TGTGCCACCAACTATGGGGACCTCACCTCTGAAGCTTTCTTT.